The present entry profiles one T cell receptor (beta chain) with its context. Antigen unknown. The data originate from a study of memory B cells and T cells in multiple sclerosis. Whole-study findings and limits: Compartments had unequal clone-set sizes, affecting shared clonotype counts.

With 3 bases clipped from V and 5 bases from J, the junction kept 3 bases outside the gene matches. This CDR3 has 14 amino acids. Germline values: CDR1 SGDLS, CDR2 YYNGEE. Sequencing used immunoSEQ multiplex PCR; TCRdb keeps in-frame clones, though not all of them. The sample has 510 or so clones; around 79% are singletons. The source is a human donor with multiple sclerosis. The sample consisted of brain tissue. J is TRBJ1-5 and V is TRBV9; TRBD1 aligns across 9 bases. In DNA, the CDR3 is TGTGCCAGCAGCGAGGGACAGGGTGATCAGCCCCAGCATTTT. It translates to CASSEGQGDQPQHF.